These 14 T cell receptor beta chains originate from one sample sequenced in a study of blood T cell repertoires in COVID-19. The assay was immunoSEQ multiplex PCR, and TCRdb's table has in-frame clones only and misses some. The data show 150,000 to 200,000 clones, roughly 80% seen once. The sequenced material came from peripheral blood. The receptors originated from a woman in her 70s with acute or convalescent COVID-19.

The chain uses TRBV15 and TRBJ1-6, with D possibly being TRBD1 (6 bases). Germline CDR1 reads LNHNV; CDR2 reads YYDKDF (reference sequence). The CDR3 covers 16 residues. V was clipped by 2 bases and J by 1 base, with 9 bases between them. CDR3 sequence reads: CATSRHRASYNSPLHF. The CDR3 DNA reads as TGTGCCACCAGCAGACACAGGGCGTCCTATAATTCACCCCTCCACTTT.

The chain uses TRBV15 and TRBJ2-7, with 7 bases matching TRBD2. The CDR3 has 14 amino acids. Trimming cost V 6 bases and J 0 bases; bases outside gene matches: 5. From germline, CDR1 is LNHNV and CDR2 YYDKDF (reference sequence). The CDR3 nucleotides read TGTGCCACCAGAGCCAGCGGGGACTCCTACGAGCAGTACTTC. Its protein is CATRASGDSYEQYF. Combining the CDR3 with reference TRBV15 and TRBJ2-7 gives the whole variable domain DAMVIQNPRYQVTQFGKPVTLSCSQTLNHNVMYWYQQKSSQAPKLLFHYYDKDFNNEADTPDNFQSRRPNTSFCFLDIRSPGLGDTAMYLCATRASGDSYEQYFGPGTRLTVT.

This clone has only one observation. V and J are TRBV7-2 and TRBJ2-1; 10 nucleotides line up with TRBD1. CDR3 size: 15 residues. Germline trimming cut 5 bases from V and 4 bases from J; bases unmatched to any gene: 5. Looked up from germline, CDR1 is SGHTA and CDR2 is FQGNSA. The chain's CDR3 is CASSVDRGVYNEQFF. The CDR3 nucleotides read TGTGCCAGCAGCGTGGACAGGGGGGTTTACAATGAGCAGTTCTTC.

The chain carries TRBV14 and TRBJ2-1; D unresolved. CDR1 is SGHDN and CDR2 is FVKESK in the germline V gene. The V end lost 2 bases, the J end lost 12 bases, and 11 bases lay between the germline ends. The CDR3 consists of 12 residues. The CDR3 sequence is CASSQMFGLQFF. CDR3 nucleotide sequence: TGTGCCAGCAGCCAAATGTTCGGGTTGCAGTTCTTC.

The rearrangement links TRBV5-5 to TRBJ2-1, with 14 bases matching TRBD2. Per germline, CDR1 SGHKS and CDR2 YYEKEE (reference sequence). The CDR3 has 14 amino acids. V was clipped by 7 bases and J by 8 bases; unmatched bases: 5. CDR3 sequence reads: CASGGTSGGYEQFF. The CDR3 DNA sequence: TGTGCCAGCGGAGGGACTAGCGGGGGATATGAGCAGTTCTTC.

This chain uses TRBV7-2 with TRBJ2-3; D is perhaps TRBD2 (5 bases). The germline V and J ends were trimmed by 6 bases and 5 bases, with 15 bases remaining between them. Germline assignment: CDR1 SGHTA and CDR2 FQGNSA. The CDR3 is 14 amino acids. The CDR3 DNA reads TGTGCCAGCAGTCTAGTGGGGAGAGTAGATACGCAGTATTTT. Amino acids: CASSLVGRVDTQYF.

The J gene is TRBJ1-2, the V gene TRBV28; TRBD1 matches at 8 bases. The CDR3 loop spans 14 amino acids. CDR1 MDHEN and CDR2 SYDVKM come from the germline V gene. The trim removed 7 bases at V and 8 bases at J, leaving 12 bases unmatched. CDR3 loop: CASIPSRGHPGYTF. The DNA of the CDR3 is TGTGCCAGCATCCCTTCCAGGGGGCACCCCGGCTACACCTTC.

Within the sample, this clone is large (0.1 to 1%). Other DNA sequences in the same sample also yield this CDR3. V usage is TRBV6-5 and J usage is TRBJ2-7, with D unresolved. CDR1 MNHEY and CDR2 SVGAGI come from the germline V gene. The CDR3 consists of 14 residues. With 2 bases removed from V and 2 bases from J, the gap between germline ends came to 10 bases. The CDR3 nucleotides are TGTGCCAGCAGTTACGGGCGCAAACCCTACGAGCAGTACTTC. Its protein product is CASSYGRKPYEQYF.

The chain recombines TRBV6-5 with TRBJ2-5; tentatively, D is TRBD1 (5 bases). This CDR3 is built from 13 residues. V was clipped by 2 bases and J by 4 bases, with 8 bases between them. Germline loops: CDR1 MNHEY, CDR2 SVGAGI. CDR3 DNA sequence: TGTGCCAGCAGTTACGCTAGGGGAGAGACCCAGTACTTC. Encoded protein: CASSYARGETQYF.

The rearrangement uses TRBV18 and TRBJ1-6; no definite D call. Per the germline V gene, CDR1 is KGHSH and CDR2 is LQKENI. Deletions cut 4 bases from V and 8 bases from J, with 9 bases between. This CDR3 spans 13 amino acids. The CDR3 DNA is TGTGCCAGCTCACGGGAGGAGGATTCACCCCTCCACTTT. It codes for CASSREEDSPLHF.

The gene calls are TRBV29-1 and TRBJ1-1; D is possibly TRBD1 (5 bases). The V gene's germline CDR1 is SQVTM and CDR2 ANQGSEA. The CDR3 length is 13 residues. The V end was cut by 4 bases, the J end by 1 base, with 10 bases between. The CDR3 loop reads CSVVVGPNTEAFF. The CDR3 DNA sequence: TGCAGCGTTGTGGTGGGGCCGAACACTGAAGCTTTCTTT.

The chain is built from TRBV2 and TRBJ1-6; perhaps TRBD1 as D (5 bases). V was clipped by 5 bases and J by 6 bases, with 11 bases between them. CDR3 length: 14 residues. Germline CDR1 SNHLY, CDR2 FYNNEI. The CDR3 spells CASSRDSSNSPLHF. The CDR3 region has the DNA TGTGCCAGCAGTCGGGACTCTTCTAATTCACCCCTCCACTTT.

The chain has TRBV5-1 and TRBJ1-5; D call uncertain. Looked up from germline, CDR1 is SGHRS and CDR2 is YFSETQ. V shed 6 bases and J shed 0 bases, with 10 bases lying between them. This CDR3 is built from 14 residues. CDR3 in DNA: TGCGCCAGCAAGGTGGGCACTAGCAATCAGCCCCAGCATTTT. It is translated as CASKVGTSNQPQHF.

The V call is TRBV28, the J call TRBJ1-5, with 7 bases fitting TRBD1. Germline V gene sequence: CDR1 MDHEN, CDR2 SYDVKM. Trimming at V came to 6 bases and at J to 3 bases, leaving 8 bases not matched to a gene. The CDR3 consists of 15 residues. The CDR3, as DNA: TGTGCCAGCAGCGGAGACAGGGAGGACAATCAGCCCCAGCATTTT. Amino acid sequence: CASSGDREDNQPQHF.